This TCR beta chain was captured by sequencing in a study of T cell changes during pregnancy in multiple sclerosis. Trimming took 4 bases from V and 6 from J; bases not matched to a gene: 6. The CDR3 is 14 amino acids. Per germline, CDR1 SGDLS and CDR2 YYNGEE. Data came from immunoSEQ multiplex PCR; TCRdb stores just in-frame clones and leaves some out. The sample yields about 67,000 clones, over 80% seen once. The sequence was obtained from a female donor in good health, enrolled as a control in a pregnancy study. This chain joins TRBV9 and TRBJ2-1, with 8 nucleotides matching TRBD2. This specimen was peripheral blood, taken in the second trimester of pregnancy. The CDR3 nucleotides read TGTGCCAGCAGCAGACGGGAGGGAGGCAATGAGCAGTTCTTC. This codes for CASSRREGGNEQFF.